This passage covers 14 T cell receptor beta chains from one sample sequenced in a study of OX40 agonist ivuxolimab in advanced cancers. TCRdb's table, derived via immunoSEQ multiplex PCR, lists solely in-frame clones and lacks some. The repertoire holds 55,000 to 65,000 clones, with nearly 85% as singletons. The sample was CD4+ or CD8+ T cells sorted from blood, taken in a trial of the OX40 agonist ivuxolimab. The origin of the receptors is an adult with an advanced solid tumor such as melanoma, head and neck, liver or kidney cancer.

The gene calls are TRBV4-2 and TRBJ2-1, with 8 bases that match TRBD2. V shed 4 bases, J shed 14 bases, and the junction held 13 bases outside the gene matches. Germline CDR1 LGHNA, CDR2 YNFKEQ. The CDR3 is 14 amino acids. This CDR3 reads CASSRSGAGAEKFF. DNA for the CDR3: TGTGCCAGCAGCCGTAGCGGGGCTGGGGCCGAGAAGTTCTTC.

This clone has just one count. This chain links TRBV5-5 with TRBJ2-3, with D perhaps TRBD1 (6 bases). Per germline, CDR1 SGHKS and CDR2 YYEKEE (reference sequence). This CDR3 is 14 amino acids long. Trimming pared 1 base from V and 5 bases from J, leaving 11 bases between. The chain's CDR3 is CASSLLGAKDTQYF. In DNA, the CDR3 is TGTGCCAGCAGCTTGTTGGGGGCTAAAGATACGCAGTATTTT.

The V and J genes are TRBV18 and TRBJ2-1, with TRBD2 matching 8 bases. This CDR3 is built from 15 residues. The J segment lost 7 bases and the V segment lost 3 bases, leaving 8 bases of the junction unmatched. Germline V gene sequence: CDR1 KGHSH, CDR2 LQKENI. CDR3: CASSPGGGQRNEQFF. The CDR3 nucleotides read TGTGCCAGCTCACCCGGCGGGGGGCAAAGGAATGAGCAGTTCTTC.

The chain has TRBV11-3 and TRBJ2-2; 7 bases agree with TRBD1. V shed 8 bases and J 1 base; nucleotides not matched to a gene: 1. Germline lookup yields CDR1 SGHNT and CDR2 YENEEA. The CDR3 is 13 amino acids. The chain's CDR3 is CASRDRNTGELFF. In nucleotides, the CDR3 is TGTGCCAGCCGGGACAGGAACACCGGGGAGCTGTTTTTT.

V and J are TRBV5-1 and TRBJ2-3, with D perhaps being TRBD1 or TRBD2 (6 bases each). Trimming removed 3 bases at V and 1 base at J, with 15 bases between. The germline V gene encodes CDR1 SGHRS and CDR2 YFSETQ. The CDR3 runs 16 residues. This chain's CDR3 is CASSSTPGAGTDTQYF. Here the CDR3 DNA reads TGCGCCAGCAGCTCCACCCCGGGGGCTGGCACAGATACGCAGTATTTT. The complete variable domain, with remaining parts taken from reference TRBV5-1 and TRBJ2-3, reads KAGVTQTPRYLIKTRGQQVTLSCSPISGHRSVSWYQQTPGQGLQFLFEYFSETQRNKGNFPGRFSGRQFSNSRSEMNVSTLELGDSALYLCASSSTPGAGTDTQYFGPGTRLTVL.

This chain connects TRBV4-3 to TRBJ2-5; TRBD1 matches 7 bases. This CDR3 comprises 15 residues. J gave up 5 bases and V 1 base, and 7 bases lay outside the gene matches. Germline-derived CDR1 and CDR2 are LGHNA and YSLEER. The CDR3 is CASSQARQGGETQYF. The CDR3 DNA reads TGCGCCAGCAGCCAAGCCAGACAGGGCGGGGAGACCCAGTACTTC.

The rearrangement uses TRBV27 and TRBJ2-3; D is ambiguous. The germline V gene encodes CDR1 MNHEY and CDR2 SMNVEV (reference sequence). With 8 bases removed from V and 0 bases from J, the gap between germline ends came to 9 bases. The CDR3 loop spans 13 amino acids. In nucleotides, the CDR3 is TGTGCCAGCCGCAGGAGCAGCACAGATACGCAGTATTTT. Protein sequence: CASRRSSTDTQYF.

There are a few counts of this clone. J is TRBJ2-7 and V is TRBV28; D is undetermined. The CDR3 is 13 residues long. Trimming left V 5 bases short and J 4 bases short, with 12 bases between. Germline CDR1 MDHEN, CDR2 SYDVKM. Here the CDR3 reads CASSPAVGYEQYF. The CDR3 bases are TGTGCCAGCAGTCCGGCGGTAGGGTACGAGCAGTACTTC.

The chain employs TRBV6-1 and TRBJ1-4; a weak D match, TRBD1 (5 bases). The CDR3 extends over 14 amino acids. V was cut by 8 bases and J by 0 bases, with 10 bases left in between. Germline-derived CDR1 and CDR2 are MNHNS and SASEGT. The CDR3 DNA follows: TGTGCCAGCCTTCCGGGGGCAACTAATGAAAAACTGTTTTTT. Translated, it gives CASLPGATNEKLFF.

V and J are TRBV18 and TRBJ1-6; D remains unclear. CDR3 length: 14 residues. Trimming removed 3 bases at V and 9 bases at J, with 12 bases between. The germline V gene has CDR1 KGHSH and CDR2 LQKENI. The CDR3 nucleotides are TGTGCCAGCTCACCGGCTTCAGCGGGTTCACCCCTCCACTTT. This encodes CASSPASAGSPLHF. The full variable domain, its missing parts supplied by reference TRBV18 and TRBJ1-6, is NAGVMQNPRHLVRRRGQEARLRCSPMKGHSHVYWYRQLPEEGLKFMVYLQKENIIDESGMPKERFSAEFPKEGPSILRIQQVVRGDSAAYFCASSPASAGSPLHFGNGTRLTVT.

The chain links TRBV5-1 to TRBJ2-3; 10 bases are shared with TRBD1. V lost 4 bases, J lost 4 bases, and 9 bases stayed unmatched. The germline gives CDR1 SGHRS, CDR2 YFSETQ. The CDR3 is 16 residues long. CDR3 DNA sequence: TGCGCCAGCAGCCAGGGGGGGACAGGGGTCCCAGATACGCAGTATTTT. The encoded protein is CASSQGGTGVPDTQYF.

The chain employs TRBV5-1 and TRBJ2-5; 14 bases agree with TRBD2. This CDR3 has 16 amino acids. CDR1 and CDR2 (germline): SGHRS, YFSETQ. V trimming: 3 bases; J trimming: 4 bases; junction bases outside the gene matches: 5. The chain's CDR3 is CASSSGTSGGGETQYF. Written as DNA, the CDR3 is TGCGCCAGCAGCTCCGGGACTAGCGGGGGAGGAGAGACCCAGTACTTC. Variable domain in full (rest from reference TRBV5-1 and TRBJ2-5): KAGVTQTPRYLIKTRGQQVTLSCSPISGHRSVSWYQQTPGQGLQFLFEYFSETQRNKGNFPGRFSGRQFSNSRSEMNVSTLELGDSALYLCASSSGTSGGGETQYFGPGTRLLVL.

This chain uses TRBV7-2 with TRBJ1-2; TRBD1 might be the D (5 bases). There are 15 residues in the CDR3. Germline-derived CDR1 and CDR2 are SGHTA and FQGNSA. Trimming took 5 bases from V and 7 from J, leaving 20 bases between them. CDR3 loop: CASSEKAGRDRGYTF. CDR3 sequence (DNA): TGTGCCAGCAGCGAGAAGGCAGGGAGGGATCGTGGCTACACCTTC.

This clone was recorded a few times. J is TRBJ1-2 and V is TRBV2; D call uncertain. Germline loops: CDR1 SNHLY, CDR2 FYNNEI. V dropped 0 bases and J dropped 3 bases, with 11 bases sitting between them. The CDR3 is 15 amino acids. CDR3 DNA: TGTGCCAGCAGTGAAGCCAGGACCCGGGACTATGGCTACACCTTC. Translating it yields CASSEARTRDYGYTF.